These 16 T cell receptor beta chains came from one sample sequenced in a study of blood T cell repertoires in COVID-19. TCRdb's copy holds only in-frame clones and misses some; the assay was immunoSEQ multiplex PCR. This table holds approximately 82,000 clones, around nine tenths found once. Material for sequencing was PBMCs or T cells enriched from blood (not recorded which). These TCRs come from a woman in her forties or fifties with acute COVID-19.

The chain combines TRBV6-5 with TRBJ1-1; a possible D gene is TRBD1 (5 bases). CDR1 is MNHEY, CDR2 SVGAGI, per germline. V was cut by 6 bases and J by 1 base, with 12 bases left in between. The CDR3 loop spans 14 amino acids. CDR3 protein: CASRAGMGNTEAFF. For the CDR3, the DNA is TGTGCCAGCAGAGCAGGGATGGGGAACACTGAAGCTTTCTTT.

This clone turned up a few times. V is TRBV5-1 and J is TRBJ1-1, with D possibly TRBD1 on 5 matching bases. Germline lookup yields CDR1 SGHRS and CDR2 YFSETQ. Trimming removed 2 bases from V and 5 bases from J, with 13 bases in between. The CDR3 extends over 14 amino acids. CDR3: CASSLSMGGTEAFF. The CDR3 DNA is TGCGCCAGCAGCTTAAGTATGGGGGGGACTGAAGCTTTCTTT.

V usage is TRBV4-1 and J usage is TRBJ2-1, with 11 nucleotides matching TRBD2. Germline V gene lookup returns CDR1 MGHRA and CDR2 YSYEKL. V lost 0 bases and J lost 4; bases outside the gene matches: 5. The CDR3 extends over 17 amino acids. CDR3 in amino acids: CASSQEPSGRPYNEQFF. The CDR3 region has the DNA TGCGCCAGCAGCCAAGAACCTAGCGGGAGGCCTTACAATGAGCAGTTCTTC.

The count of this clone is one. CDR3 nucleotides: TGCGCCAGCAGCTTGGACAGTGAAGCTTTCTTT. It is translated as CASSLDSEAFF. The chain carries TRBV5-1 and TRBJ1-1, with D unclear. V was pared by 0 bases and J by 7 bases, with 4 bases between. This CDR3 is 11 amino acids long. In germline, CDR1 is SGHRS, CDR2 YFSETQ.

This clone was counted a single time. V and J are TRBV9 and TRBJ1-1, with a weak D call TRBD1 (5 bases). The germline V gene encodes CDR1 SGDLS and CDR2 YYNGEE. The CDR3 contains 15 residues. V was shortened by 0 bases and J by 3 bases, with 12 bases between the two germline ends. The DNA for the CDR3 is TGTGCCAGCAGCGTAGGGGCAGGGTGGGACACTGAAGCTTTCTTT. Amino acid sequence: CASSVGAGWDTEAFF.

V and J are TRBV6-5 and TRBJ1-4, with 10 bases fitting TRBD1. CDR1 is MNHEY, CDR2 SVGAGI, per germline. V lost 6 bases, J lost 7 bases, and 8 bases stayed unmatched. CDR3 length: 15 residues. The CDR3 region is CASRGGTGDREKLFF. The DNA for the CDR3 is TGTGCCAGCAGAGGTGGGACAGGGGATCGTGAAAAACTGTTTTTT.

About this clone: Sequence at one end of the junction differs from germline and may be a read error. The J gene is TRBJ2-3, the V gene TRBV24-1; possible D gene TRBD2, 5 bases. The CDR3 runs to 12 residues. In germline, CDR1 is KGHDR, CDR2 SFDVKD. The CDR3 nucleotides are TGTGCCACCAGTGACCCCGCCGAGGGTCCGGTTTTT. This codes for CATSDPAEGPVF.

DNA of the CDR3: TGTGCCAGCAGTTCAGGGGCGGCTGAAGCTTTCTTT. Translation gives CASSSGAAEAFF. This chain joins TRBV7-9 and TRBJ1-1, with TRBD1 as a possible D gene (6 bases). The CDR3 spans 12 residues. CDR1 is SEHNR and CDR2 is FQNEAQ in the germline V gene (reference sequence). The V end was cut by 6 bases, the J end by 6 bases, with 11 bases between. Filled out from reference TRBV7-9 and TRBJ1-1, the complete variable domain reads DTGVSQNPRHKITKRGQNVTFRCDPISEHNRLYWYRQTLGQGPEFLTYFQNEAQLEKSRLLSDRFSAERPKGSFSTLEIQRTEQGDSAMYLCASSSGAAEAFFGQGTRLTVV.

V and J are TRBV19 and TRBJ1-5; D unclear. With 3 bases removed from V and 0 bases from J, the gap between germline ends came to 6 bases. Germline values: CDR1 LNHDA, CDR2 SQIVND (reference sequence). The CDR3 consists of 14 residues. The CDR3 loop is CASSIVYSNQPQHF. The CDR3 DNA reads as TGTGCCAGTAGTATCGTATATAGCAATCAGCCCCAGCATTTT.

The chain has TRBV15 and TRBJ1-6; D remains ambiguous. V dropped 1 base and J dropped 8 bases, with 9 bases sitting between them. Germline CDR1 reads LNHNV; CDR2 reads YYDKDF (reference sequence). The CDR3 extends over 14 amino acids. CDR3 nucleotide sequence: TGTGCCACCAGCAGAGTTTACGGGGATTCACCCCTCCACTTT. It specifies CATSRVYGDSPLHF. Full variable domain (missing parts from reference TRBV15 and TRBJ1-6): DAMVIQNPRYQVTQFGKPVTLSCSQTLNHNVMYWYQQKSSQAPKLLFHYYDKDFNNEADTPDNFQSRRPNTSFCFLDIRSPGLGDTAMYLCATSRVYGDSPLHFGNGTRLTVT.

This sequence joins TRBV24-1 and TRBJ2-1; 7 bases are a match to TRBD1. The CDR3 contains 15 residues. Germline loops: CDR1 KGHDR, CDR2 SFDVKD. Losses at the gene ends were 3 bases for V and 8 bases for J; bases not matched to a gene: 9. Here the CDR3 reads CATSDPLDRVYEQFF. The CDR3 nucleotides are TGTGCCACCAGTGATCCCCTCGACAGGGTTTATGAGCAGTTCTTC.

This chain uses TRBV7-2 with TRBJ1-3, with unresolved D. Looked up from germline, CDR1 is SGHTA and CDR2 is FQGNSA. Trimming shortened V by 7 bases and J by 2 bases, and 12 bases separated the two germline ends. The CDR3 runs 14 residues. This CDR3 reads CASNRGAAGNTIYF. CDR3 DNA: TGTGCCAGCAACCGCGGCGCGGCTGGAAACACCATATATTTT.

This rearrangement joins TRBV19 to TRBJ2-7, with D unclear. Trimming pared 3 bases from V and 0 bases from J, leaving 6 bases between. This CDR3 contains 13 residues. Germline V gives CDR1 LNHDA, CDR2 SQIVND (reference sequence). DNA for the CDR3: TGTGCCAGTAGTATCCTCCTCTCCTACGAGCAGTACTTC. Encoded protein: CASSILLSYEQYF.

CDR3: CASSLGANYGYTF. In DNA, the CDR3 is TGTGCCAGCAGCCTTGGGGCGAACTATGGCTACACCTTC. This sequence joins TRBV13 and TRBJ1-2, with D tentatively TRBD1 (5 bases). Germline V gives CDR1 PRHDT, CDR2 FYEKMQ (reference sequence). Trimming pared 5 bases from V and 2 bases from J, leaving 9 bases between. The CDR3 runs 13 residues. The entire variable domain, with the rest obtained from reference TRBV13 and TRBJ1-2, is as follows: AAGVIQSPRHLIKEKRETATLKCYPIPRHDTVYWYQQGPGQDPQFLISFYEKMQSDKGSIPDRFSAQQFSDYHSELNMSSLELGDSALYFCASSLGANYGYTFGSGTRLTVV.

V and J are TRBV29-1 and TRBJ2-2; possibly TRBD1 for D (6 bases). CDR1 is SQVTM, CDR2 ANQGSEA, per germline. V was cut by 5 bases and J by 2 bases, with 12 bases left in between. This CDR3 region has 14 residues. The DNA for the CDR3 is TGCAGCGTTCACCCGGGACACAACACCGGGGAGCTGTTTTTT. It specifies CSVHPGHNTGELFF.

This chain links TRBV19 with TRBJ1-4; D is unclear. Germline V gives CDR1 LNHDA, CDR2 SQIVND (reference sequence). Deletions cut 3 bases from V and 8 bases from J, with 16 bases between. CDR3 length: 15 amino acids. CDR3 DNA: TGTGCCAGTAGTATGTTAGCCAGCCTCGGGGAAAAACTGTTTTTT. Its translation: CASSMLASLGEKLFF. The complete variable domain, with remaining parts taken from reference TRBV19 and TRBJ1-4, reads DGGITQSPKYLFRKEGQNVTLSCEQNLNHDAMYWYRQDPGQGLRLIYYSQIVNDFQKGDIAEGYSVSREKKESFPLTVTSAQKNPTAFYLCASSMLASLGEKLFFGSGTQLSVL.